Listed below are T cell receptor beta chains from one sample, sequenced in a study of T cell responses to AZD1222 COVID-19 vaccine. Clones were read by immunoSEQ multiplex PCR, and TCRdb kept only the in-frame ones, dropping some. Among under 130,000 clones, roughly 91% were seen once, and the ten largest hold 45%. The sequencing used peripheral blood, collected on day 0 of AZD1222 vaccination. These receptors came from an adult in good health. Each CDR3 is given without its conserved first and last residue. The order of the fields is D gene, clone size, V gene, J gene, CDR3 protein. The D gene is left open where the match is weak. Clone size is not always given. Where it is, it says once, few, many or a class for expanded clones.

.	.	TRBV30	TRBJ2-1	AWSGPSNEQF
.	.	TRBV18	TRBJ1-2	ASSPSGADGYT
.	.	TRBV6-6	TRBJ2-4	ASSQRGSVKNIQY
.	.	TRBV25-1	TRBJ1-2	ASSEGGQGYGYT
.	.	TRBV10-3	TRBJ1-1	ATRDGGYTEAF
TRBD2	.	TRBV7-2	TRBJ2-7	ASSSTPGLAPY
.	.	TRBV19	TRBJ1-3	ASRSTGDGNTIY
.	once	TRBV19	TRBJ2-7	ASSSSGQTYEQY
.	.	TRBV28	TRBJ2-3	ASSTGPRRHTQY
TRBD2	.	TRBV5-1	TRBJ2-7	ASSGGTSGRASYEQY
TRBD2	few	TRBV6-5	TRBJ2-1	ASSRGLADNEQF
.	.	TRBV6-1	TRBJ2-2	ASSEFGWELF
.	few	TRBV6-5	TRBJ2-1	ASSSTEEQF
TRBD2	.	TRBV18	TRBJ2-3	ASSPPTGGGTDTQY
TRBD2	.	TRBV9	TRBJ2-3	ASSTGTSGRSDTQY
TRBD2	.	TRBV18	TRBJ2-5	ASSPPDPLAGGDYETQY
.	.	TRBV5-6	TRBJ2-2	ASSFLTSNTGELF
TRBD1	.	TRBV28	TRBJ1-2	ASSPVTGVGDGYT
TRBD1	.	TRBV27	TRBJ1-5	ASRRDRDNQPQH
.	.	TRBV30	TRBJ1-2	ALKSGGFNYGYT
.	.	TRBV10-2	TRBJ2-6	AGRDSGANVLT